Each of the 22 T cell receptor beta chains below was sequenced from the same sample in a study of low-dose radiotherapy and immunotherapy resistance in tumors. Regarding time point: after trial treatment. Treatment defined: LDRT plus nivolumab, ipilimumab, low-dose cyclophosphamide and aspirin (RACIN trial). Covering alpha and beta chains, TRAV- and TRBV-specific primers were used for the first-strand cDNA. It was with a constant-region primer and a V-primer adapter that TCRs were amplified over roughly 20 PCR cycles. TCRdb called the reads again in MiXCR, with one record for every CDR3 protein. The sample yields about 80,000 distinct CDR3 sequences, 15% to 20% seen once. The sample here was PBMCs, taken after low-dose radiotherapy plus immunotherapy. These receptor sequences come from a male donor with prostate cancer.

The chain uses TRBV19 and TRBJ2-2; 7 nucleotides line up with TRBD2. This CDR3 region has 14 residues. Losses at the gene ends were 2 bases for V and 5 bases for J; bases not matched to a gene: 2. Per the germline V gene, CDR1 is LNHDA and CDR2 is SQIVND (reference sequence). The CDR3 loop is CASSIPLATGELFF. The DNA for the CDR3 is TGTGCCAGTAGTATACCACTAGCGACCGGGGAGCTGTTTTTT.

The table lists this clonotype with many counts. The chain carries TRBV6-6 and TRBJ2-3, with D tentatively TRBD2 (6 bases). This CDR3 region has 16 residues. The V gene lost 2 bases and the J gene lost 5 bases, with 17 bases spanning the gap. Germline-derived CDR1 and CDR2 are MNHNY and SVGAGI (reference sequence). Here the CDR3 reads CASSYRSGPEGDTQYF. The CDR3 bases are TGTGCCAGCAGTTACCGAAGCGGGCCAGAAGGAGATACGCAGTATTTT.

Many counts were recorded for this clonotype. This chain uses TRBV5-1 with TRBJ2-4, with D unresolved. CDR3 length: 16 amino acids. V lost 2 bases and J lost 0, with 12 bases in between. CDR1 and CDR2 (germline): SGHRS, YFSETQ. The CDR3 region is CASSFSVGLAKNIQYF. The CDR3 DNA follows: TGCGCCAGCAGCTTCTCGGTAGGGCTAGCCAAAAACATTCAGTACTTC.

This clonotype has ten or more counts. The rearrangement joins TRBV12-3 or TRBV12-4 to TRBJ1-5, with 9 bases matching TRBD1. The CDR3 is 14 amino acids. The ends lost 6 bases at V and 6 bases at J; junction bases unmatched: 6. CDR3 DNA sequence: TGTGCCAGCAGCCAGACAGGGGGAAGTCAGCCCCAGCATTTT. Protein sequence: CASSQTGGSQPQHF.

This clonotype was detected ten times or more. J is TRBJ2-3 and V is TRBV11-3, with D possibly matching TRBD1 (6 bases). The V gene lost 2 bases and the J gene lost 7 bases, with 13 bases spanning the gap. CDR1 and CDR2 (germline): SGHNT, YENEEA. The CDR3 contains 14 residues. For the CDR3, the DNA is TGTGCCAGCAGCTTACCCGGGACACCGCATACGCAGTATTTT. Residues: CASSLPGTPHTQYF.

This clonotype was counted at least ten times. This chain connects TRBV7-9 to TRBJ2-1; TRBD2 aligns across 13 bases. The CDR3 covers 14 residues. The V gene's germline CDR1 is SEHNR and CDR2 FQNEAQ (reference sequence). With V trimmed by 4 bases and J by 9 bases, 3 bases remained unmatched. The CDR3 DNA sequence: TGTGCCAGCAGCTCGGGACTAGCGGGGATTGAGCAGTTCTTC. It encodes CASSSGLAGIEQFF.

Ten or more counts support this clonotype. This rearrangement joins TRBV7-8 to TRBJ2-7, with 14 bases fitting TRBD2. CDR3 size: 16 residues. V trimming: 1 base; J trimming: 3 bases; junction bases outside the gene matches: 2. The germline V gene encodes CDR1 SGHVS and CDR2 FQNEAQ. The chain's CDR3 is CASSLVGLAGGYEQYF. CDR3 nucleotides: TGTGCCAGCAGCTTAGTAGGACTAGCGGGAGGCTACGAGCAGTACTTC.

This clonotype was seen a few times. One base away lies a much larger clone, so this may be a sequencing read error. The V gene is TRBV7-2, the J gene TRBJ2-7, with D unresolved. CDR1 and CDR2 (germline): SGHTA, FQGNSA. The CDR3 covers 13 residues. This CDR3 reads CAGSFGPAPEQYF. The CDR3, as DNA: TGTGCCGGCAGCTTCGGTCCCGCCCCCGAGCAGTACTTC.

This clonotype was observed at least ten times. This sequence joins TRBV19 and TRBJ1-5; maybe TRBD1 (6 bases). Germline CDR1 and CDR2: LNHDA and SQIVND (reference sequence). The CDR3 contains 13 residues. Between the trimmed V and J ends, which lost 9 bases and 9 bases, there was a span of 18 bases. CDR3 DNA: TGTGCCAGCCGCGAGGCCAGGGGAACGCCCCAGCATTTT. Translation: CASREARGTPQHF.

This clonotype was recorded many times. CDR3 protein: CASREGGTQYNEQFF. CDR3 in DNA: TGTGCCAGCAGGGAGGGAGGGACCCAATACAATGAGCAGTTCTTC. The genes are TRBV5-4 and TRBJ2-1; 7 bases match TRBD2. After removal of 5 bases from V and 4 bases from J, the junction contained 9 bases not matched to a gene. Germline V gene data show CDR1 as SGHNT and CDR2 as YYREEE (reference sequence). This CDR3 has 15 amino acids.

The CDR3 DNA reads as TGTGCCAGCAGCACCGACAGGGGGCGTCTCAATGAGCAGTTCTTC. The encoded protein is CASSTDRGRLNEQFF. The chain is built from TRBV7-2 and TRBJ2-1; 10 bases agree with TRBD1. The trim removed 5 bases at V and 6 bases at J, leaving 7 bases unmatched. CDR1 and CDR2 (germline): SGHTA, FQGNSA. The CDR3 is 15 residues long.

The chain recombines TRBV4-1 with TRBJ2-1; D perhaps matches TRBD2 (5 bases). Trimming shortened V by 0 bases and J by 0 bases, and 18 bases separated the two germline ends. Germline assignment: CDR1 MGHRA and CDR2 YSYEKL. The CDR3 is made up of 19 amino acids. CDR3 in amino acids: CASSQDAMKRVSSYNEQFF. The CDR3, as DNA: TGCGCCAGCAGCCAAGACGCAATGAAGAGGGTGAGCTCCTACAATGAGCAGTTCTTC.

This clonotype was picked up many times. This chain uses TRBV3-1 with TRBJ2-3; D is uncertain. This CDR3 comprises 12 residues. In germline, CDR1 is LGHDT, CDR2 YNNKEL (reference sequence). V was trimmed by 4 bases and J by 6 bases, leaving 8 bases between them. The chain's CDR3 is CASSPLGDTQYF. CDR3 bases: TGTGCCAGCAGCCCCTTAGGGGATACGCAGTATTTT.

Notes on this clonotype: A far bigger clonotype differs at one base, so this is likely a read error. The chain joins TRBV5-1 to TRBJ2-1, with D possibly being TRBD2 (5 bases). CDR1 and CDR2 from the germline V gene are SGHRS and YFSETQ. The CDR3 has 15 amino acids. The V and J ends lost 5 bases and 10 bases respectively, with 22 bases between them. In nucleotides, the CDR3 is TGCGCCAGCAGAGTTAGCGAGTCGAGCTCCTACGAGCAGTTCTTC. It is translated as CASRVSESSSYEQFF.

The chain carries TRBV7-2 and TRBJ2-1; possible D gene TRBD1, 5 bases. The germline V and J ends were trimmed by 7 bases and 5 bases, with 12 bases remaining between them. The germline gives CDR1 SGHTA, CDR2 FQGNSA. The CDR3 spans 13 residues. The CDR3 region is CASTRYRHNEQFF. Here the CDR3 DNA reads TGTGCCAGCACACGATACAGGCACAATGAGCAGTTCTTC.

The table lists this clonotype with many counts. The rearrangement uses TRBV7-9 and TRBJ2-7; 7 bases agree with TRBD1. The CDR3 totals 14 residues. Trimming removed 5 bases from V and 1 base from J; junction bases left unmatched: 5. In germline, CDR1 is SEHNR, CDR2 FQNEAQ (reference sequence). The CDR3 loop reads CASSPWDSSYEQYF. CDR3 DNA: TGTGCCAGCAGCCCTTGGGACAGTTCCTACGAGCAGTACTTC.

The sample holds many counts of this clonotype. J is TRBJ1-1 and V is TRBV18, with TRBD1 as a possible D gene (5 bases). Germline V lookup: CDR1 KGHSH, CDR2 LQKENI. V lost 8 bases, J lost 1 base, and 11 bases lay in between. The CDR3 covers 13 residues. The CDR3 sequence: CASGTVKNTEAFF. As DNA, the CDR3 is TGTGCCAGCGGGACCGTTAAGAACACTGAAGCTTTCTTT. Full variable domain (rest looked up from reference TRBV18 and TRBJ1-1): NAGVMQNPRHLVRRRGQEARLRCSPMKGHSHVYWYRQLPEEGLKFMVYLQKENIIDESGMPKERFSAEFPKEGPSILRIQQVVRGDSAAYFCASGTVKNTEAFFGQGTRLTVV.

Remarks on this clonotype: This likely reflects a read error, since a far larger clone is one base away. This sequence joins TRBV13 and TRBJ2-1, with 10 bases identical to TRBD1. Looked up from germline, CDR1 is PRHDT and CDR2 is FYEKMQ (reference sequence). The CDR3 has 18 amino acids. The trim removed 5 bases at V and 13 bases at J, leaving 23 bases unmatched. The CDR3 DNA follows: TGTGCCAGCAGCCCCCCCGGGACAGGGGCTTTGGACCAAGAGACCCAGTTCTTC. Translating it yields CASSPPGTGALDQETQFF.

The rearrangement joins TRBV7-9 to TRBJ2-1, with 9 bases identical to TRBD1. This CDR3 spans 14 amino acids. The junction had 3 bases not matched to a gene; V was cut back by 2 bases and J by 7 bases. Germline CDR1 is SEHNR and CDR2 is FQNEAQ (reference sequence). The CDR3, as DNA: TGTGCCAGCAGCTTATCCGGGACAGGGAATGAGCAGTTCTTC. As protein: CASSLSGTGNEQFF.

This clonotype was picked up one time. Only one base separates this from a far larger clonotype, so it likely reflects a read error. The rearrangement links TRBV10-3 to TRBJ1-2, with TRBD1 matching over 9 bases. CDR3 length: 14 residues. The V gene's germline CDR1 is ENHRY and CDR2 SYGVKD. This CDR3 reads CVSPGQGPVYGYTF. CDR3 in DNA: TGTGTCAGTCCGGGACAGGGACCTGTTTATGGCTACACCTTC.

This clonotype was counted at least ten times. The rearrangement links TRBV30 to TRBJ2-4, with 9 positions matching TRBD1. Unmatched junction bases numbered 3, after V lost 2 bases and J lost 4 bases. The CDR3 has 14 residues. The germline gives CDR1 GTSNPN, CDR2 SVGIG (reference sequence). CDR3 coding DNA: TGTGCCTGGAGTTCGGGGACAGGGAAAAACATTCAGTACTTC. It is translated as CAWSSGTGKNIQYF.

About this clonotype: A far larger clone is one nucleotide away, so this likely arose from a read error. Lacking the conserved final phenylalanine or tryptophan, this CDR3 likely reflects a read error. V is TRBV2 and J is TRBJ2-3; tentative D call: TRBD1 (6 bases). The CDR3 loop spans 16 amino acids. Deletions cut 6 bases from V and 0 bases from J, with 16 bases between. Germline-derived CDR1 and CDR2 are SNHLY and FYNNEI. This CDR3 reads CASSDRRIASTDTQYL. CDR3 sequence (DNA): TGTGCCAGCAGCGACAGGCGGATCGCCAGCACAGATACGCAGTATTTG.